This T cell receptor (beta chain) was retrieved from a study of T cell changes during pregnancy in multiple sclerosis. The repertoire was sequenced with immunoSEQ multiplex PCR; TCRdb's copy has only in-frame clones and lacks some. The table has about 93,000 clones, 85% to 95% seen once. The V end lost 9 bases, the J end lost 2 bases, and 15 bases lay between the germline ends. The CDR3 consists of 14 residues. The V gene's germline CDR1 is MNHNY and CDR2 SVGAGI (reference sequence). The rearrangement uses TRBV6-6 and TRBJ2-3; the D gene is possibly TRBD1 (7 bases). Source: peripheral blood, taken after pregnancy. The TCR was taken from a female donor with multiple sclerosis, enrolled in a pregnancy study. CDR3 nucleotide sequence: TGTGCCAGTCGGAGGGGGCAGAACACAGATACGCAGTATTTT. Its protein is CASRRGQNTDTQYF.